This T cell receptor beta chain was identified during a study of shared clonotypes between healthy human individuals. Study overall: For every donor, three CD4 naive, three CD4 memory, two CD8 naive and one CD8 memory plates were used.

Comment on this clone: Its antigen remains unknown.

Looked up from germline, CDR1 is SGHAT and CDR2 is FQDESV (reference sequence). The CDR3 loop spans 15 amino acids. Trimming removed 1 base at V and 1 base at J, with 10 bases between. Study-level results: An effect of sequencing depth on clonotype sharing among donors was expected. Specimens sampled were limited to blood, with tissue repertoires likely differing.

Repertoires were generated with immunoSEQ multiplex PCR, while TCRdb's copy carries only in-frame clones and drops some. The table has over a million clones, around 95% seen once. The specimen was naive CD4+ T cells sorted from blood. Subset: CD45RA+ positively selected. This sequence joins TRBV11-1 and TRBJ1-1; D is undetermined. The receptor's source is a man aged 25-40 years in good health. CDR3 sequence (DNA): TGTGCCAGCAGCTTAGGTGTGGTGGGGAACACTGAAGCTTTCTTT. Residues: CASSLGVVGNTEAFF.